This T cell receptor beta chain was found in a study of T cells after yellow fever vaccination. TCRdb passed the 5' RACE reads through MiXCR, listing each CDR3 protein once. In the table there are approximately 580,000 distinct CDR3 sequences, roughly 17% of which are singletons. Regarding this clonotype: Its antigen is undetermined.

The CDR3 totals 17 residues. V gave up 3 bases and J gave up 2 bases; unmatched junction bases: 4. Germline CDR1 reads SGHRS; CDR2 reads YFSETQ. Study outcomes and limitations: Highly abundant clonotypes carried over from the bulk population could end up in FACS-sorted repertoires as contaminants.

This sequence joins TRBV5-1 and TRBJ2-1, with 14 bases identical to TRBD2. The specimen comprised PBMCs, sampled less than 6 days after the first yellow fever vaccination. The source is a young man who received the YFV17D yellow fever vaccine. The CDR3 DNA reads as TGCGCCAGCAGCTCGGGACTAGCGGGGGTGGCCTACAATGAGCAGTTCTTC. Protein product: CASSSGLAGVAYNEQFF.